This TCR beta chain was retrieved from a study of a mutant IDH1 vaccine in newly diagnosed glioma. This CDR3 has 13 amino acids. Germline CDR1 and CDR2: SGHDN and FVKESK. V was cut by 3 bases and J by 7 bases, with 9 bases left in between. Time point in this sample: week 11, during vaccination. What each vaccine dose contained was 300 ug of mutant IDH1 20-mer peptide, accompanied by topical imiquimod. Assay used: immunoSEQ multiplex PCR; TCRdb lists only in-frame clones, some missing. This sample has some 120,000 clones, with around three quarters found just once. Only a few counts were recorded for this clone. No antigen is known for it.

J is TRBJ1-4 and V is TRBV14; D is unresolved. Sample: PBMCs, taken from a glioma patient whose treatment included an IDH1 peptide vaccine. This receptor was identified in a man in his forties with glioma. CDR3 region: CASSHTRGEKLFF. In DNA, the CDR3 is TGTGCCAGCAGCCACACACGAGGTGAAAAACTGTTTTTT.